The 16 T cell receptor beta chains below all came from one sample that was sequenced in a study of T cell responses to AZD1222 COVID-19 vaccine. TCRdb keeps only in-frame clones here, not all; method: immunoSEQ multiplex PCR. The sample consists of tens of thousands of clones, around 87% of them appearing once. Sequenced material: peripheral blood, taken on day 0 of AZD1222 vaccination. These receptors originate from an adult in good health.

The rearrangement joins TRBV5-8 to TRBJ2-3; TRBD2 aligns across 15 bases. The CDR3 consists of 16 residues. The V segment lost 4 bases and the J segment 4 bases; nucleotides outside the gene matches: 4. Germline loops: CDR1 SGHTS, CDR2 YDEGEE. CDR3 protein: CASSTGLAGGPDTQYF. CDR3 nucleotides: TGTGCCAGCAGCACCGGACTAGCGGGGGGGCCAGATACGCAGTATTTT.

The chain employs TRBV18 and TRBJ1-1, with 8 bases matching TRBD1. This CDR3 has 17 residues. Germline CDR1 and CDR2: KGHSH and LQKENI. V was pared by 2 bases and J by 1 base, with 9 bases of the junction left unmatched. The CDR3 loop reads CASSPSLTGDPNTEAFF. CDR3 bases: TGTGCCAGCTCACCATCCTTGACAGGGGATCCGAACACTGAAGCTTTCTTT. Based on the CDR3 plus reference TRBV18 and TRBJ1-1, the full variable domain is NAGVMQNPRHLVRRRGQEARLRCSPMKGHSHVYWYRQLPEEGLKFMVYLQKENIIDESGMPKERFSAEFPKEGPSILRIQQVVRGDSAAYFCASSPSLTGDPNTEAFFGQGTRLTVV.

The chain carries TRBV10-1 and TRBJ1-1; D remains unclear. The CDR3 totals 17 residues. Germline V lookup: CDR1 WNHNN, CDR2 SYGVQD (reference sequence). Trimming took 2 bases from V and 1 from J, leaving 17 bases between them. CDR3: CASSEKVQKARNTEAFF. CDR3 sequence (DNA): TGCGCCAGCAGTGAGAAGGTGCAGAAGGCCCGGAACACTGAAGCTTTCTTT.

This chain joins TRBV10-3 and TRBJ2-2; 10 nucleotides align to TRBD2. The CDR3 sequence is 15 residues long. Trimming removed 3 bases from V and 6 bases from J; junction bases left unmatched: 4. Germline CDR1 reads ENHRY; CDR2 reads SYGVKD. CDR3 bases: TGTGCCATCAGTGACAGCGGGGGGGCTTCCGGGGAGCTGTTTTTT. This codes for CAISDSGGASGELFF.

The V and J genes are TRBV3-1 (or the pseudogene TRBV3-2) and TRBJ2-3; 9 bases match TRBD1. V shed 5 bases and J 3 bases; nucleotides not matched to a gene: 6. The CDR3 covers 15 residues. Per germline, CDR1 LGHDT and CDR2 YNNKEL (reference sequence). In DNA form, the CDR3 reads TGTGCCAGCAGCTCCCTCGGGACAGGGACAGATACGCAGTATTTT. It translates to CASSSLGTGTDTQYF.

V is TRBV4-2 and J is TRBJ1-5; 7 bases line up with TRBD1. With V trimmed by 1 base and J by 7 bases, 7 bases remained unmatched. The CDR3 is 15 amino acids. The germline gives CDR1 LGHNA, CDR2 YNFKEQ. The CDR3, as DNA: TGTGCCAGCAGCCAAGGAGGGGGCGCGAGGCAGCCCCAGCATTTT. Translated, it gives CASSQGGGARQPQHF.

The chain links TRBV7-2 to TRBJ1-2; 9 positions agree with TRBD1. This CDR3 spans 14 amino acids. The V gene end was trimmed by 1 base and the J gene end by 8 bases; junction bases not matched to a gene: 5. Germline loops: CDR1 SGHTA, CDR2 FQGNSA. The CDR3 bases are TGTGCCAGCAGCTTAGGACAGGGGGACGTGGGCTACACCTTC. The encoded protein is CASSLGQGDVGYTF. The complete variable domain, with remaining parts taken from reference TRBV7-2 and TRBJ1-2, reads GAGVSQSPSNKVTEKGKDVELRCDPISGHTALYWYRQSLGQGLEFLIYFQGNSAPDKSGLPSDRFSAERTGGSVSTLTIQRTQQEDSAVYLCASSLGQGDVGYTFGSGTRLTVV.

J is TRBJ1-2 and V is TRBV28; maybe TRBD1 (6 bases). This CDR3 has 14 residues. V lost 1 base, J lost 6 bases, and 12 bases lay in between. Per germline, CDR1 MDHEN and CDR2 SYDVKM. CDR3 sequence: CASSLLPGADGYTF. Here the CDR3 DNA reads TGTGCCAGCAGTTTATTACCAGGGGCGGATGGCTACACCTTC.

The chain carries TRBV2 and TRBJ2-3; either TRBD1 or TRBD2 may fit D (5 bases each). V lost 7 bases to trimming and J lost 1 base, with 18 bases between them. Germline-derived CDR1 and CDR2 are SNHLY and FYNNEI. The CDR3 runs to 16 residues. CDR3 DNA sequence: TGTGCCAGCAATCTTAGTCCCCCGGGGCGCACAGATACGCAGTATTTT. This translates into CASNLSPPGRTDTQYF.

This chain links TRBV5-4 with TRBJ2-3; 11 bases match TRBD2. V trimming: 5 bases; J trimming: 0 bases; junction bases outside the gene matches: 8. CDR3 length: 17 amino acids. CDR1 SGHNT and CDR2 YYREEE come from the germline V gene (reference sequence). The chain's CDR3 is CASRPTSGGTSTDTQYF. CDR3 DNA: TGTGCCAGCAGACCTACTAGCGGGGGAACTAGCACAGATACGCAGTATTTT.

V and J are TRBV5-1 and TRBJ1-1; TRBD1 matches at 9 bases. The CDR3 is 14 residues long. The trim removed 4 bases at V and 4 bases at J, leaving 5 bases unmatched. From germline, CDR1 is SGHRS and CDR2 YFSETQ. In DNA form, the CDR3 reads TGCGCCAGCAGCGTCCGGGACAGGGTCACTGAAGCTTTCTTT. It translates to CASSVRDRVTEAFF.

This clone was seen just once. The J gene is TRBJ2-2, the V gene TRBV7-2; D gene unclear. Looked up from germline, CDR1 is SGHTA and CDR2 is FQGNSA. The CDR3 spans 13 residues. The germline V and J ends were trimmed by 8 bases and 6 bases, with 13 bases remaining between them. The chain's CDR3 is CASSSGLAGELFF. The CDR3 DNA is TGTGCCAGCTCGAGTGGGTTGGCCGGGGAGCTGTTTTTT. The full variable domain, in which reference TRBV7-2 and TRBJ2-2 provide the parts outside the CDR3, is GAGVSQSPSNKVTEKGKDVELRCDPISGHTALYWYRQSLGQGLEFLIYFQGNSAPDKSGLPSDRFSAERTGGSVSTLTIQRTQQEDSAVYLCASSSGLAGELFFGEGSRLTVL.

This sequence joins TRBV2 and TRBJ1-2, with 10 bases matching TRBD1. CDR1 and CDR2 (germline): SNHLY, FYNNEI. This CDR3 spans 15 amino acids. Trimming took 6 bases from V and 7 from J; bases not matched to a gene: 11. The CDR3: CASRESGTGALGYTF. The CDR3 DNA is TGTGCCAGCAGGGAGTCTGGGACAGGGGCCCTTGGCTACACCTTC.

The chain uses TRBV2 and TRBJ2-4; D possibly matches TRBD1 or TRBD2 (5 bases each). Germline V gene sequence: CDR1 SNHLY, CDR2 FYNNEI. The CDR3 runs 17 residues. The V end lost 7 bases, the J end lost 0 bases, and 19 bases lay between the germline ends. CDR3 loop: CASKGLGVVVAKNIQYF. The CDR3 DNA reads as TGTGCCAGCAAGGGGCTCGGGGTTGTCGTAGCCAAAAACATTCAGTACTTC.

The V and J genes are TRBV28 and TRBJ1-2, with D perhaps matching TRBD1 (5 bases). The V and J ends lost 8 bases and 0 bases respectively, with 13 bases between them. CDR3 length: 14 residues. Germline-derived CDR1 and CDR2 are MDHEN and SYDVKM. This CDR3 reads CASGGTPANYGYTF. The CDR3 DNA reads as TGTGCCAGCGGCGGGACGCCCGCTAACTATGGCTACACCTTC.

The chain carries TRBV7-8 and TRBJ1-1, with no clear D. The germline V and J ends were trimmed by 5 bases and 4 bases, with 8 bases remaining between them. Germline loops: CDR1 SGHVS, CDR2 FQNEAQ. The CDR3 loop spans 12 amino acids. DNA for the CDR3: TGTGCCAGCAGCCGATCGCTCACTGAAGCTTTCTTT. It yields the protein CASSRSLTEAFF. Filled out from reference TRBV7-8 and TRBJ1-1, the complete variable domain reads GAGVSQSPRYKVAKRGQDVALRCDPISGHVSLFWYQQALGQGPEFLTYFQNEAQLDKSGLPSDRFFAERPEGSVSTLKIQRTQQEDSAVYLCASSRSLTEAFFGQGTRLTVV.